A selection of T cell receptor beta chains follows, all from one sample in a study of blood T cell repertoires in COVID-19. The repertoire was sequenced with immunoSEQ multiplex PCR; TCRdb's copy has only in-frame clones and lacks some. This table holds 200,000 to 250,000 clones, 70% to 90% found once. Source material: peripheral blood. Receptors were obtained from a woman between 65 and 79 years old with active or convalescent COVID-19. CDR3s include the opening cysteine and the closing phenylalanine or tryptophan. Each record gives: CDR3 DNA, CDR3 protein, J gene, V gene, D gene, clone size. D genes are given only for firm matches. Clone size is not always given. Where it is, it says once, few, many or a class for expanded clones.

cdr3_nt: TGCGCCAGCAGCTTGGACAGAGCTAACTATGGCTACACCTTC
cdr3_aa: CASSLDRANYGYTF
j_call: TRBJ1-2
v_call: TRBV5-1
d_call: -
clone_size: -

cdr3_nt: TGTGCCAGCAGTTACTTGGGGCGGGGTGGCTACACCTTC
cdr3_aa: CASSYLGRGGYTF
j_call: TRBJ1-2
v_call: TRBV6-2/TRBV6-3
d_call: -
clone_size: -

cdr3_nt: TGTGCCAGCAGCTTAGGGGGCAGGGGGGACTATGGCTACACCTTC
cdr3_aa: CASSLGGRGDYGYTF
j_call: TRBJ1-2
v_call: TRBV11-2
d_call: TRBD1
clone_size: -

cdr3_nt: TGTGCCAGCAGCCCTATAGCTCAGGGTATCCAAGAGACCCAGTACTTC
cdr3_aa: CASSPIAQGIQETQYF
j_call: TRBJ2-5
v_call: TRBV7-2
d_call: -
clone_size: -

cdr3_nt: TGTGCCAGCAGCCCCCGGGGAGCGGGGGGTGTTAATGAGCAGTTCTTC
cdr3_aa: CASSPRGAGGVNEQFF
j_call: TRBJ2-1
v_call: TRBV7-2
d_call: TRBD2
clone_size: -

cdr3_nt: TGTGCCAGCAGTGATCCCCCGCCTGACAATGGAGGGCAGTATTTT
cdr3_aa: CASSDPPPDNGGQYF
j_call: TRBJ2-3
v_call: TRBV2
d_call: -
clone_size: -

cdr3_nt: TGTGCCAGCAGCTTCCTTACAGGGGGCGAGAATACGCAGTATTTT
cdr3_aa: CASSFLTGGENTQYF
j_call: TRBJ2-3
v_call: TRBV5-6
d_call: TRBD1
clone_size: -

cdr3_nt: TGTGCCAGTAAGGGGACAGGGGATTTTTATTCGGATAATAATTCACCCCTCCACTTT
cdr3_aa: CASKGTGDFYSDNNSPLHF
j_call: TRBJ1-6
v_call: TRBV19
d_call: TRBD1
clone_size: -

cdr3_nt: TGCGCCAGCAGAACCGGGACTCTTACCTACGAGCAGTACTTC
cdr3_aa: CASRTGTLTYEQYF
j_call: TRBJ2-7
v_call: TRBV4-1
d_call: -
clone_size: -

cdr3_nt: TGTGCCAGTAGTTCCCGGGGGTCTCCTGGGGCCAACGTCCTGACTTTC
cdr3_aa: CASSSRGSPGANVLTF
j_call: TRBJ2-6
v_call: TRBV19
d_call: -
clone_size: -

cdr3_nt: TGCGCCAGCAGCCAAGATCTACAGATTCCTCTTCAAAATCAGCCCCAGCATTTT
cdr3_aa: CASSQDLQIPLQNQPQHF
j_call: TRBJ1-5
v_call: TRBV4-1
d_call: -
clone_size: -

cdr3_nt: TGTGCCAGCAGTTATCGTGGGCAGAGCAATCAGCCCCAGCATTTT
cdr3_aa: CASSYRGQSNQPQHF
j_call: TRBJ1-5
v_call: TRBV6-5
d_call: -
clone_size: once

cdr3_nt: TGTGCCAGCAGCTTGGGCCCTTCAGGGGCCAACTATGGCTACACCTTC
cdr3_aa: CASSLGPSGANYGYTF
j_call: TRBJ1-2
v_call: TRBV7-3
d_call: -
clone_size: once

cdr3_nt: TGTGCCAGCAGATTTAGCGGGGGCCTCTCGTACGAGCAGTACTTC
cdr3_aa: CASRFSGGLSYEQYF
j_call: TRBJ2-7
v_call: TRBV3-1/TRBV3-2
d_call: TRBD2
clone_size: -

cdr3_nt: TGTGCCAGCAGCTTAAGCGGGGTCGGGGAGACCCAGTACTTC
cdr3_aa: CASSLSGVGETQYF
j_call: TRBJ2-5
v_call: TRBV7-2
d_call: TRBD2
clone_size: -

cdr3_nt: TGTGCCAGCAGTGAAGCCGACAGGGTTGTTGCAGATACGCAGTATTTT
cdr3_aa: CASSEADRVVADTQYF
j_call: TRBJ2-3
v_call: TRBV6-1
d_call: TRBD1
clone_size: -